This T cell receptor beta chain was observed in a study of blood T cell repertoires in COVID-19. The wider study: From T cells, B-cell-depleted T cells, or PBMCs came the material, which was cDNA or gDNA.

Original processing methods: Amplified reference gene primers provided the basis for estimating nucleated cell counts. Repertoires were generated with immunoSEQ multiplex PCR, while TCRdb's copy carries only in-frame clones and drops some. V and J calls plus clone size are reproduced from that table; the DNA served to infer D and trimming. The table includes 25,000 to 35,000 clones, around nine tenths detected once. The germline V and J ends were trimmed by 6 bases and 8 bases, with 11 bases remaining between them. This CDR3 spans 13 amino acids. The germline CDR1 and CDR2 sequences are SNHLY and FYNNEI.

The receptor comes from a human donor in a cohort sampled during active COVID-19. The sample consisted of peripheral blood. V and J are TRBV2 and TRBJ1-6; D is uncertain. The CDR3 coding sequence is TGTGCCAGCAGGGACGGGGTGGATTCACCCCTCCACTTT. Protein: CASRDGVDSPLHF.